This TCR beta chain is drawn from a study of blood T cell repertoires in COVID-19. About the study: The origin of the acute and convalescent COVID-19 samples was the United States, Italy and Spain. In each case, the material was cDNA or gDNA derived from T cells, B-cell-depleted T cells, or PBMCs.

Remarks on this clone: The sample has other DNA sequences that encode this CDR3 too.

Authors' methods: Researchers report that nucleated cell counts were estimated from reference gene primer amplification. Clones were read by immunoSEQ multiplex PCR, and TCRdb kept only the in-frame ones, dropping some. V, J and clone size were drawn from that table, and D and trimming were deduced from the DNA. Here the sample spans about 130,000 clones, 86% being singletons. CDR3 length: 13 amino acids. Per the germline V gene, CDR1 is SNHLY and CDR2 is FYNNEI. Trimming stripped 1 base from V and 5 bases from J, with 6 bases between. Sequences were obtained from peripheral blood. This sequence originates from a woman in her fifties or sixties who had recovered from COVID-19. The chain joins TRBV2 to TRBJ1-5, with D uncertain. The CDR3 nucleotides are TGTGCCAGCAGTGAAGGGAGCTATCAGCCCCAGCATTTT. Translated: CASSEGSYQPQHF.